Described below is a single T cell receptor beta chain sequence and its context. The antigen remains undetermined. The data were obtained in a study of breast tumors, draining lymph nodes, adjacent tissues. Overall study findings and caveats: Tumor repertoires ranked between lymph nodes and nontumor tissue in diversity, with V and J gene preferences. Luminal-like breast cancer showed significantly greater tumor-nontumor repertoire similarity than basal-like breast cancer did. Data fit most tumor T cells coming from lymph node, expanding in tumor. The lymph node origin of tumor T cells was framed as consistent with a hypothesis, not demonstrated.

One entry per CDR3 protein, called by TCRdb with MiXCR from the multiplex PCR reads. The sample shows about 230,000 distinct CDR3 sequences, about a third of them seen only once. Breast cancer patients provided tissue from their axillary draining lymph nodes. The V end was cut by 4 bases, the J end by 8 bases, with 20 bases between. Germline-derived CDR1 and CDR2 are SNHLY and FYNNEI. The CDR3 contains 15 residues. The source is a female donor with breast cancer. Some clones in this sample may be carry-over from other donors' samples. The sample consisted of axillary lymph node tissue. The chain employs TRBV2 and TRBJ1-2; the D gene is possibly TRBD1 (5 bases). The CDR3 is CASSASGWEGNGYTF. CDR3 in DNA: TGTGCCAGCAGTGCTAGCGGGTGGGAGGGGAACGGCTACACCTTC.